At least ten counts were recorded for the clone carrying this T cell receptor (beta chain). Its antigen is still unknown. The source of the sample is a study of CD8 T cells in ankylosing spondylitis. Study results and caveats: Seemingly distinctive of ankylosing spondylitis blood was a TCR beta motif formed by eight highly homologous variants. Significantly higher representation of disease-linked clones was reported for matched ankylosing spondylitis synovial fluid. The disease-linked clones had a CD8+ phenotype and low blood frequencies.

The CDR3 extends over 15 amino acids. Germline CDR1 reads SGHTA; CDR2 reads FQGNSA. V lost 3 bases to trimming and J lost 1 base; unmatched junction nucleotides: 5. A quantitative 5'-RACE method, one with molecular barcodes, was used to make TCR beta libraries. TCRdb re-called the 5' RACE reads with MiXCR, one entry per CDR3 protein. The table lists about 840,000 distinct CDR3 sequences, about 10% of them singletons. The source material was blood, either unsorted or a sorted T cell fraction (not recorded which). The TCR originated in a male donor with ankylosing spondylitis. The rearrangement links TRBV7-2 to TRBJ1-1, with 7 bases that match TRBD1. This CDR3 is CASSFYTGANTEAFF. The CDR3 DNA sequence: TGTGCCAGCAGCTTTTATACAGGGGCGAACACTGAAGCTTTCTTT.